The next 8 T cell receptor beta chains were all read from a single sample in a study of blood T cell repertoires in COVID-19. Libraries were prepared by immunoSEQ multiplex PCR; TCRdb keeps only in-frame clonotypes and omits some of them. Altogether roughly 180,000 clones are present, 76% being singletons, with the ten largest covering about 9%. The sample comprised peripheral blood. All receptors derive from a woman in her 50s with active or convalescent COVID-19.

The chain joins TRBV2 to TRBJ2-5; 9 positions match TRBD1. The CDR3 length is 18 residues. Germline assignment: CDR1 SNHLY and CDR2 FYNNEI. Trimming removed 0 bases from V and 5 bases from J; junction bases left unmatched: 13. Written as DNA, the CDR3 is TGTGCCAGCAGTGAAGCGCTTGTCGGGACAGGGTTTTGGGAGACCCAGTACTTC. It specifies CASSEALVGTGFWETQYF.

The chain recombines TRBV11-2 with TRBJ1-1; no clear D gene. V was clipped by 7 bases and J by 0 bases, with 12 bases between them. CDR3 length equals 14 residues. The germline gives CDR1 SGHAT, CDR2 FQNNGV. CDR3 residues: CASTLGHMNTEAFF. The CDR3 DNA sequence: TGTGCCAGCACCCTTGGCCATATGAACACTGAAGCTTTCTTT.

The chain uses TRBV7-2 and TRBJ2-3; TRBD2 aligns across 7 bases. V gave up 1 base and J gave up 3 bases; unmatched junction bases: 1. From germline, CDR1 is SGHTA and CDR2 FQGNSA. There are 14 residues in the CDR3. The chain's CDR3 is CASSLGLATDTQYF. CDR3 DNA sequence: TGTGCCAGCAGCTTAGGACTAGCAACAGATACGCAGTATTTT. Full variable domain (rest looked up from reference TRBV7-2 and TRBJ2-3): GAGVSQSPSNKVTEKGKDVELRCDPISGHTALYWYRQSLGQGLEFLIYFQGNSAPDKSGLPSDRFSAERTGGSVSTLTIQRTQQEDSAVYLCASSLGLATDTQYFGPGTRLTVL.

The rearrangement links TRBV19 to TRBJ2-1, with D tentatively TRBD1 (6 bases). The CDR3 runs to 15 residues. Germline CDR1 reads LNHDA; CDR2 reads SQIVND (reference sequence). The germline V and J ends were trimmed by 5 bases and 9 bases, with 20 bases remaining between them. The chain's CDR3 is CASSPLDSSVGEQFF. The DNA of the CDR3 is TGTGCCAGTAGTCCCCTGGACAGTTCGGTAGGTGAGCAGTTCTTC.

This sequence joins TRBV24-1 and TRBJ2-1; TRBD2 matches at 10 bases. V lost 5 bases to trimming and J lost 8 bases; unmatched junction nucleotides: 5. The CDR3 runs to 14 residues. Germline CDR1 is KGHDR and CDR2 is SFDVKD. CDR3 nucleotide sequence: TGTGCCACCAGTGTCTCTAGCGGGAGCGATGAGCAGTTCTTC. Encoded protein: CATSVSSGSDEQFF.

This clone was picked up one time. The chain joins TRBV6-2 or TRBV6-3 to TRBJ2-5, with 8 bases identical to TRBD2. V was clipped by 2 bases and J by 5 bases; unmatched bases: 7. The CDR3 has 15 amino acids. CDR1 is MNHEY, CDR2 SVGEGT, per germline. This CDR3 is CASSYPLAGLETQYF. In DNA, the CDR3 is TGTGCCAGCAGTTACCCTCTAGCGGGTTTGGAGACCCAGTACTTC.

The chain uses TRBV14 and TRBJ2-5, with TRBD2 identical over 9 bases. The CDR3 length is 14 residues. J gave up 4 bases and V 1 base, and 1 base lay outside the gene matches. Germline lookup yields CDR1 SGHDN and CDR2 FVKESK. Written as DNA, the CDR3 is TGTGCCAGCAGCCAAGCTAGCGGGGTAGAGACCCAGTACTTC. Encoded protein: CASSQASGVETQYF.

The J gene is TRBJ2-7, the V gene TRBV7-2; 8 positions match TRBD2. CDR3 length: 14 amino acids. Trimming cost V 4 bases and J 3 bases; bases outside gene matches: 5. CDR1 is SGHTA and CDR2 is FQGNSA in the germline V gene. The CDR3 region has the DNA TGTGCCAGCAGCTCCCCGGGGGGGGTCTACGAGCAGTACTTC. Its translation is CASSSPGGVYEQYF.